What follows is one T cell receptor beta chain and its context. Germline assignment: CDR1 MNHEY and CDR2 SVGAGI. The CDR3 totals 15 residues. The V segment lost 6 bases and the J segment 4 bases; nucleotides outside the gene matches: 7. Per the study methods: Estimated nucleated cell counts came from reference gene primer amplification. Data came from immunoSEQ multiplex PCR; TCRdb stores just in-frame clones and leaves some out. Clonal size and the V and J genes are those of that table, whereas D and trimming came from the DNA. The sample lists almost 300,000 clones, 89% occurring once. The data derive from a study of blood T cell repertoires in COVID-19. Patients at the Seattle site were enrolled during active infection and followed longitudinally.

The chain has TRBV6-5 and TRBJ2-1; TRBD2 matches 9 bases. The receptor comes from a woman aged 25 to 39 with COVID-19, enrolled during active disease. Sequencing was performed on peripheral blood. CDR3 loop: CASRGAGGFYNEQFF. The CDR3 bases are TGTGCCAGCAGAGGAGCGGGGGGCTTTTACAATGAGCAGTTCTTC.